The T cell receptor beta chain under discussion was sequenced for a study of T cell responses to AZD1222 COVID-19 vaccine. About this clone: Its antigen is as yet unknown.

This CDR3 is 20 amino acids long. Germline CDR1 is LGHNA and CDR2 is YNFKEQ. V trimming: 4 bases; J trimming: 2 bases; junction bases outside the gene matches: 18. Only in-frame clones appear in the TCRdb table, and some are missing; sequencing was by immunoSEQ multiplex PCR. This repertoire shows more than 95,000 clones, approximately 85% found once; its top ten account for roughly 3.7%. Points from the study as a whole: Repertoire collection took place solely once the T cell response had peaked. The sample set comprised mostly white British donors with more females, and clonal diversity was possibly underestimated. Variant regions that are unmutated are reportedly the target of nearly half of spike-specific TCRs. Among those given AZD1222, only five or six were seropositive at baseline.

The source material was peripheral blood, sampled on day 0 of MenACWY control vaccination. The V and J genes are TRBV4-2 and TRBJ2-5; TRBD2 matches at 11 bases. This receptor was taken from an adult in good health. CDR3 nucleotides: TGTGCCAGCAGCCCCCGGGGTAGCGGGGGGGTAATCGGTAGGCAAGAGACCCAGTACTTC. Its translation: CASSPRGSGGVIGRQETQYF.